This T cell receptor beta chain emerged from a study of control samples from healthy donors and cancer patients. Sequencing was performed with immunoSEQ multiplex PCR; in TCRdb, only in-frame clones are kept and a portion is missing. The sample includes hundreds of thousands of clones, more than 80% of them seen just once. Per the germline V gene, CDR1 is SGHVS and CDR2 is FQNEAQ. V was shortened by 2 bases and J by 4 bases, with 9 bases between the two germline ends. This CDR3 comprises 13 residues. V usage is TRBV7-8 and J usage is TRBJ2-7, with D possibly TRBD1 on 5 matching bases. This sequence was found in a man aged 40-49 years with head and neck cancer. What was sequenced was PBMCs. The CDR3, as DNA: TGTGCCAGCAGCTTACGAACAGGATACGAGCAGTACTTC. Protein: CASSLRTGYEQYF.